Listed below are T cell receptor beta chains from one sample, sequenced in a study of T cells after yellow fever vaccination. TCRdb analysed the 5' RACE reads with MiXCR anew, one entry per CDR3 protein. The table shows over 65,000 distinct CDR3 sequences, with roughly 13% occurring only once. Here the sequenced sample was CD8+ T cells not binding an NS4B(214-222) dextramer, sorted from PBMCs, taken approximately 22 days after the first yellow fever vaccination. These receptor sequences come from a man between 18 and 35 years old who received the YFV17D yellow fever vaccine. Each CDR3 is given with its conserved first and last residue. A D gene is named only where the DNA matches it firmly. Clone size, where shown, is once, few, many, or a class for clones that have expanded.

cdr3_nt: TGTGCCAGCAGCTTGGCGGGGGGTCAGTATTTT; cdr3_aa: CASSLAGGQYF; v_call: TRBV7-9; d_call: TRBD2; cdr3_length: 11; clone_size: .; j_call: TRBJ2-3
cdr3_nt: TGTGCTAGTGGTTTGCCCCGACAGGGGATGACAGATACGCAGTATTTT; cdr3_aa: CASGLPRQGMTDTQYF; v_call: TRBV12-5; d_call: TRBD1; cdr3_length: 16; clone_size: .; j_call: TRBJ2-3
cdr3_nt: TGTGCCAGCAGCCAAGTAGGGGGCCCGCCGGGCCATGAGCAGTTCTTC; cdr3_aa: CASSQVGGPPGHEQFF; v_call: TRBV3-1; d_call: TRBD1; cdr3_length: 16; clone_size: few; j_call: TRBJ2-1
cdr3_nt: TGCGCCAGCAGCCAAGATTTTTCGGGGCCTGGGGAGACCCAGTACTTC; cdr3_aa: CASSQDFSGPGETQYF; v_call: TRBV4-3; d_call: .; cdr3_length: 16; clone_size: few; j_call: TRBJ2-5
cdr3_nt: TGTGCCACCGAGCTTTTCGGGAACACTGAAGCTTTCTTT; cdr3_aa: CATELFGNTEAFF; v_call: TRBV28; d_call: .; cdr3_length: 13; clone_size: .; j_call: TRBJ1-1
cdr3_nt: TGCGCCAGCAGCTCCCAGACTAGCGGGGTTGGCAATGAGCAGTTCTTC; cdr3_aa: CASSSQTSGVGNEQFF; v_call: TRBV4-1; d_call: TRBD2; cdr3_length: 16; clone_size: few; j_call: TRBJ2-1
cdr3_nt: TGTGCCAGCAGTTCCCTAGCGGGTCTCACCTACAATGAGCAGTTCTTC; cdr3_aa: CASSSLAGLTYNEQFF; v_call: TRBV27; d_call: TRBD2; cdr3_length: 16; clone_size: .; j_call: TRBJ2-1
cdr3_nt: TGTGCCAGCAGAAAAGCGGGGGCCTCTTACAATGAGCAGTTCTTC; cdr3_aa: CASRKAGASYNEQFF; v_call: TRBV28; d_call: TRBD2; cdr3_length: 15; clone_size: .; j_call: TRBJ2-1
cdr3_nt: TGTGCCAGCAGTGAAAATGGGTTTTATAGCAATCAGCCCCAGCATTTT; cdr3_aa: CASSENGFYSNQPQHF; v_call: TRBV6-1; d_call: .; cdr3_length: 16; clone_size: .; j_call: TRBJ1-5
cdr3_nt: TGTGCCAGTAGTTTAGCGGGGGGGCCCACCCAGACCCAGTACTTC; cdr3_aa: CASSLAGGPTQTQYF; v_call: TRBV19; d_call: TRBD2; cdr3_length: 15; clone_size: few; j_call: TRBJ2-5
cdr3_nt: TGTGCCAGCAGCTCCCGGCAGGTTAGCTCCTACGAGCAGTACTTC; cdr3_aa: CASSSRQVSSYEQYF; v_call: TRBV7-9; d_call: .; cdr3_length: 15; clone_size: .; j_call: TRBJ2-7
cdr3_nt: TGTGCCAGCAGCCGGGGACAGGGGTACTACAATGAGCAGTTCTTC; cdr3_aa: CASSRGQGYYNEQFF; v_call: TRBV11-2; d_call: TRBD1; cdr3_length: 15; clone_size: .; j_call: TRBJ2-1
cdr3_nt: TGTGCCAGCAATCCCTTTAGGGGTGATGAGCAGTTCTTC; cdr3_aa: CASNPFRGDEQFF; v_call: TRBV7-9; d_call: .; cdr3_length: 13; clone_size: .; j_call: TRBJ2-1
cdr3_nt: TGTGCCAGCAGTTTGGACACCGCCTCCTACGAGCAGTACTTC; cdr3_aa: CASSLDTASYEQYF; v_call: TRBV12-3/TRBV12-4; d_call: .; cdr3_length: 14; clone_size: few; j_call: TRBJ2-7
cdr3_nt: TGCGCCAGCAGCGAACGAAGATACGAGCAGTACTTC; cdr3_aa: CASSERRYEQYF; v_call: TRBV5-1; d_call: .; cdr3_length: 12; clone_size: .; j_call: TRBJ2-7
cdr3_nt: TGTGCCTGGAGTGTATTAGGCGGGGGTAAATACTTGCAAGAGACCCAGTACTTC; cdr3_aa: CAWSVLGGGKYLQETQYF; v_call: TRBV30; d_call: TRBD2; cdr3_length: 18; clone_size: .; j_call: TRBJ2-5
cdr3_nt: TGTGCCAGCAGTGCTACTAGCGGGGGGGCAGGGAATGAGCAGTTCTTC; cdr3_aa: CASSATSGGAGNEQFF; v_call: TRBV6-4; d_call: TRBD2; cdr3_length: 16; clone_size: many; j_call: TRBJ2-1